This TCR beta chain was documented in a study of shared clonotypes between healthy human individuals. The table came from immunoSEQ multiplex PCR; TCRdb's copy has only in-frame clones and leaves some out. Of some 580,000 clones listed, about 96% are singletons. A note on this clone: What it recognizes is unknown.

General observations from the study: When compared with the clonotypes that were shared by all four sorted-subset donors, the non-shared clonotypes turned out to have lower generation probabilities.

The source material was naive CD4+ T cells sorted from blood. Subset meaning: CD45RA+ positively selected. This sequence was found in a woman aged 25 to 39 in good health.

CDR3 amino acids: CASSLSTSGRAHEQYF. CDR3 in DNA: TGCGCCAGCAGCCTATCCACTAGCGGGAGGGCCCACGAGCAGTACTTC. The chain links TRBV5-1 to TRBJ2-7, with 13 bases fitting TRBD2. This CDR3 comprises 16 residues. CDR1 and CDR2 (germline): SGHRS, YFSETQ. V dropped 4 bases and J dropped 5; count of bases not matched to a gene: 9. Variable domain in full (rest from reference TRBV5-1 and TRBJ2-7): KAGVTQTPRYLIKTRGQQVTLSCSPISGHRSVSWYQQTPGQGLQFLFEYFSETQRNKGNFPGRFSGRQFSNSRSEMNVSTLELGDSALYLCASSLSTSGRAHEQYFGPGTRLTVT.